The 8 T cell receptor beta chains reported below all come from one sample, sequenced in a study of metastatic and nonmetastatic thyroid tumors. MiXCR reprocessed the PCR reads for TCRdb. This sample has around 20,000 clones, with around 30% found just once. Every patient underwent thyroid surgery untreated. Sequences were obtained from blood. The receptors stem from a female donor with papillary thyroid cancer or a benign thyroid nodule (not recorded which). Some clones in this sample may be carry-over from other donors' samples.

The chain couples TRBV11-2 to TRBJ1-3, with a tentative D call TRBD1 (5 bases). The length of the CDR3 is 14 residues. Germline-derived CDR1 and CDR2 are SGHAT and FQNNGV. The V gene lost 8 bases and the J gene lost 2 bases, with 13 bases spanning the gap. This CDR3 is CASRSPGTGNTIYF. CDR3 DNA sequence: TGTGCCAGCCGAAGCCCAGGGACTGGAAACACCATATATTTT.

This clone was seen more than once but under ten times. The rearrangement links TRBV27 to TRBJ2-7; 9 bases fit TRBD2. The CDR3 is 15 amino acids. CDR1 and CDR2 (germline): MNHEY, SMNVEV (reference sequence). V lost 7 bases, J lost 4 bases, and 11 bases stayed unmatched. CDR3 in DNA: TGTGCCAGCAAACGTTCCGGGACTAGCCCTTACGAGCAGTACTTC. Translation gives CASKRSGTSPYEQYF.

This clone was detected a few times. The chain recombines TRBV27 with TRBJ2-3, with 7 bases aligning to TRBD2. This CDR3 contains 16 residues. The V gene's germline CDR1 is MNHEY and CDR2 SMNVEV (reference sequence). Trimming removed 2 bases from V and 1 base from J; junction bases left unmatched: 6. The CDR3 region is CASSLEGGRGTDTQYF. CDR3 in DNA: TGTGCCAGCAGTTTAGAGGGAGGGAGGGGCACAGATACGCAGTATTTT.

By proportion, this clone is medium-sized. The genes are TRBV7-2 and TRBJ1-2; D is undetermined. Germline values: CDR1 SGHTA, CDR2 FQGNSA. The CDR3 is 12 amino acids. V gave up 3 bases and J gave up 8 bases, with 10 bases separating them. The CDR3: CASSFVLGGYTF. The CDR3 coding sequence is TGTGCCAGCAGCTTCGTACTGGGCGGCTACACCTTC.

This chain connects TRBV30 to TRBJ2-1, with TRBD1 matching 7 bases. V was clipped by 4 bases and J by 3 bases; unmatched bases: 0. The CDR3 sequence is 12 residues long. Germline V gives CDR1 GTSNPN, CDR2 SVGIG (reference sequence). The CDR3 DNA reads as TGTGCCTGGACAGGGGGCTACAATGAGCAGTTCTTC. It codes for CAWTGGYNEQFF.

This clone was detected ten times or more. The chain recombines TRBV7-6 with TRBJ2-7; D assignment may be TRBD1 or TRBD2 (5 bases each). Trimming took 5 bases from V and 0 from J, leaving 17 bases between them. The CDR3 is made up of 16 amino acids. CDR1 is SGHVS and CDR2 is FNYEAQ in the germline V gene. This chain's CDR3 is CASSLAGTDSSYEQYF. In nucleotides, the CDR3 is TGTGCCAGCAGCCTGGCCGGGACGGATAGCTCCTACGAGCAGTACTTC. Based on the CDR3 plus reference TRBV7-6 and TRBJ2-7, the full variable domain is GAGVSQSPRYKVTKRGQDVALRCDPISGHVSLYWYRQALGQGPEFLTYFNYEAQQDKSGLPNDRFSAERPEGSISTLTIQRTEQRDSAMYRCASSLAGTDSSYEQYFGPGTRLTVT.

In its sample, this clone ranks as medium-sized (0.01 to 0.1%). The chain has TRBV19 and TRBJ2-3; weak D call: TRBD1 (5 bases). This CDR3 has 14 amino acids. V lost 4 bases, J lost 3 bases, and 11 bases lay in between. Germline V gives CDR1 LNHDA, CDR2 SQIVND (reference sequence). The CDR3 loop reads CASSSRVVTDTQYF. CDR3 nucleotide sequence: TGTGCCAGTAGTAGCAGGGTAGTTACAGATACGCAGTATTTT.

Only a few counts were recorded for this clone. Germline and junction disagree at one end, which may indicate a read error. The chain is built from TRBV6-1 and TRBJ1-6; the D is unclear. CDR3 length: 17 amino acids. CDR1 and CDR2 (germline): MNHNS, SASEGT. CDR3 residues: CASGEESRSSYNSPLHF. CDR3 DNA: TGTGCCAGCGGTGAGGAAAGCAGGAGCTCCTATAATTCACCCCTCCACTTT.